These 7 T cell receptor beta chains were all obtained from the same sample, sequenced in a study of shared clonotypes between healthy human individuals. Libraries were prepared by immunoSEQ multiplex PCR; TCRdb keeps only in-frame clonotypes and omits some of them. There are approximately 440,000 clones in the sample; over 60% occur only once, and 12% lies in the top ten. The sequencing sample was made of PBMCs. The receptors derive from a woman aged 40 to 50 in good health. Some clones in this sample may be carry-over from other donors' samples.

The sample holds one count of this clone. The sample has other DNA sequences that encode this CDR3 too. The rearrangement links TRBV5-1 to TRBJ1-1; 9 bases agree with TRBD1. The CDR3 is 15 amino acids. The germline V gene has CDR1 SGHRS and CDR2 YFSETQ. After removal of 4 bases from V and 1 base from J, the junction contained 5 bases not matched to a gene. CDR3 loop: CASSLGQGSNTEAFF. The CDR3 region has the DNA TGCGCCAGCAGCCTGGGACAGGGCTCGAACACTGAAGCTTTCTTT.

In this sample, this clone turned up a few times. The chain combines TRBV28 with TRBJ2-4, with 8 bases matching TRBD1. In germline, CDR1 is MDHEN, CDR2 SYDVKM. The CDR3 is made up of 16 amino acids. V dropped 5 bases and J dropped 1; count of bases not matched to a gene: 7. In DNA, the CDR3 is TGTGCCAGCAGTACCCAGGGGGCACCGGCCAAAAACATTCAGTACTTC. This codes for CASSTQGAPAKNIQYF.

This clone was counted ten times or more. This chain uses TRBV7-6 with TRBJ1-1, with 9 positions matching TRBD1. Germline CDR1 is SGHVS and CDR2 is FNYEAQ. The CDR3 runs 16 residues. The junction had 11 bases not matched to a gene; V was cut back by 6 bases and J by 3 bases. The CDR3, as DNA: TGTGCCAGCAGTACTACAGGGGGCCTTTTGGACACTGAAGCTTTCTTT. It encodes CASSTTGGLLDTEAFF.

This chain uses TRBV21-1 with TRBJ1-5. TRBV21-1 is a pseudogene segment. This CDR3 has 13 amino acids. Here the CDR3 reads CASSRRTNQPQHF. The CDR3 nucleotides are TGTGCCAGCAGCAGACGAACCAATCAGCCCCAGCATTTT.

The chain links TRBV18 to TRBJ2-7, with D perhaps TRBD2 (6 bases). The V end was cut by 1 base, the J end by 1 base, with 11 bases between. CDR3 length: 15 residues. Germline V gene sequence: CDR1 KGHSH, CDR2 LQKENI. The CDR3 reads CASSPLGGLSYEQYF. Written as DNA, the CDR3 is TGTGCCAGCTCACCACTTGGGGGACTTTCCTACGAGCAGTACTTC.

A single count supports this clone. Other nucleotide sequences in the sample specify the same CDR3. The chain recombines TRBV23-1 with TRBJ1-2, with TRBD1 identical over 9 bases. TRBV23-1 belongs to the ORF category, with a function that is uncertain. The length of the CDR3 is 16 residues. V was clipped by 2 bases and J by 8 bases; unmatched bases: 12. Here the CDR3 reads CASSQAPTDRGHGYTF. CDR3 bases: TGCGCCAGCAGTCAAGCGCCCACGGACAGGGGTCACGGCTACACCTTC.

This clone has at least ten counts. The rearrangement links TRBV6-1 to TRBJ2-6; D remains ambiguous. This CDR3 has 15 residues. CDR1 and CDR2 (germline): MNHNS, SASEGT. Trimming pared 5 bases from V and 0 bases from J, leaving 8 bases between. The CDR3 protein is CASSQTSSGANVLTF. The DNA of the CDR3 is TGTGCCAGCAGTCAGACAAGCTCTGGGGCCAACGTCCTGACTTTC.